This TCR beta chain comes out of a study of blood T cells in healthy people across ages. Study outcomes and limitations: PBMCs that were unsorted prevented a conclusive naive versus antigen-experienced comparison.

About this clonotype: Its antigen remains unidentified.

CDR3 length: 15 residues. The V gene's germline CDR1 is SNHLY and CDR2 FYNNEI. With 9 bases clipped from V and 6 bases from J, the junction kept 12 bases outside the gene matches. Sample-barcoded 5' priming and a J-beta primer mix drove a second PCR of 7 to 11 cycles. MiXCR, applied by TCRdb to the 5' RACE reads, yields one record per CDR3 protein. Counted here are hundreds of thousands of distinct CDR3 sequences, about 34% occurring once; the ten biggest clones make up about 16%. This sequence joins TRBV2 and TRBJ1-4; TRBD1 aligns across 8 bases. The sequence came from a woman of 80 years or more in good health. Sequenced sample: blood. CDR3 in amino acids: CARGGVGTGYEKLFF. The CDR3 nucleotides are TGTGCCAGGGGGGGTGTCGGGACAGGTTATGAAAAACTGTTTTTT.